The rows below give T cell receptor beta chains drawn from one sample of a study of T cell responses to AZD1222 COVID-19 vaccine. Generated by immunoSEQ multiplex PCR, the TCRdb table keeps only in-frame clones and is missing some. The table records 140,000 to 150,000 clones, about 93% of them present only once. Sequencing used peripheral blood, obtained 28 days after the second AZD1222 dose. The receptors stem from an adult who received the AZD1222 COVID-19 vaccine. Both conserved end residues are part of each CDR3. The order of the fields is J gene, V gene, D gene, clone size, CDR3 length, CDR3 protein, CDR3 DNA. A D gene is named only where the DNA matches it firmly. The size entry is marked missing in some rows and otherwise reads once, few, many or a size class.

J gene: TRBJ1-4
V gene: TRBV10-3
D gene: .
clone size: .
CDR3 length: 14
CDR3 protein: CAISRGGTNEKLFF
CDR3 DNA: TGTGCCATCAGCCGTGGGGGCACTAATGAAAAACTGTTTTTT

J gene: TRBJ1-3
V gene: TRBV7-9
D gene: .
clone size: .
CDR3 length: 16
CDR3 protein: CASSLVAVGGGNTIYF
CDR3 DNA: TGTGCCAGCAGCTTAGTAGCTGTTGGTGGCGGAAACACCATATATTTT

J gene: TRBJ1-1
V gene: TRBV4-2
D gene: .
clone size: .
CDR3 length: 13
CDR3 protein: CASSQALSREAFF
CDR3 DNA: TGTGCCAGCAGCCAAGCCCTGTCGCGTGAAGCTTTCTTT

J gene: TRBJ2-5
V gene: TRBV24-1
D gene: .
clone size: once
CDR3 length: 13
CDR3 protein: CATSDSRQETQYF
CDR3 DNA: TGTGCCACCAGTGACAGCAGACAAGAGACCCAGTACTTC

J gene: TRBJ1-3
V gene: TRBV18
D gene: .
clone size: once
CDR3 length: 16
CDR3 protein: CASSPTNQGSGNTIYF
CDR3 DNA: TGTGCCAGCTCACCCACCAATCAGGGATCTGGAAACACCATATATTTT

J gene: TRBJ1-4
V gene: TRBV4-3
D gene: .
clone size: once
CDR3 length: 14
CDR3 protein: CASSQVGGNEKLFF
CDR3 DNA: TGCGCCAGCAGCCAAGTTGGAGGGAACGAAAAACTGTTTTTT

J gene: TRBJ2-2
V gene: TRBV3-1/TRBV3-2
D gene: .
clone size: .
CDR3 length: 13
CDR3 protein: CALQNTNTGELFF
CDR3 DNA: TGTGCCCTACAGAACACGAACACCGGGGAGCTGTTTTTT

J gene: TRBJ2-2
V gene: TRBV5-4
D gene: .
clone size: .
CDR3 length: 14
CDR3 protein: CASSKLASAGELFF
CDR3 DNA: TGTGCCAGCAGCAAACTAGCTTCGGCCGGGGAGCTGTTTTTT

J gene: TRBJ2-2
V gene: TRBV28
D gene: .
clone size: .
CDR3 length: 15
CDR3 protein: CASSSPGSLTGELFF
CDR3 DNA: TGTGCCAGCAGTTCGCCAGGGAGTCTTACCGGGGAGCTGTTTTTT

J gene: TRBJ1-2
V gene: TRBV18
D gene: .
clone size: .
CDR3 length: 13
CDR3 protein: CASSPEGTYGYTF
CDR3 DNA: TGTGCCAGCTCACCAGAGGGCACCTATGGCTACACCTTC

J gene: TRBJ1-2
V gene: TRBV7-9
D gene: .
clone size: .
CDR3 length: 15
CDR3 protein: CASSFPGSQDGGYTF
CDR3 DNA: TGTGCCAGCAGCTTTCCAGGGTCACAGGATGGGGGCTACACCTTC

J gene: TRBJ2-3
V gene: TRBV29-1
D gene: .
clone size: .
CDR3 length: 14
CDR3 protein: CSVSSVVDVDTQYF
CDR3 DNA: TGCAGCGTTTCTAGCGTAGTGGATGTAGATACGCAGTATTTT

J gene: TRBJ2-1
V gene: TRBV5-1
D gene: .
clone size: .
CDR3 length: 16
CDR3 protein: CASSLAGVWGYNEQFF
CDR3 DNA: TGCGCCAGCAGCTTGGCCGGGGTATGGGGTTACAATGAGCAGTTCTTC

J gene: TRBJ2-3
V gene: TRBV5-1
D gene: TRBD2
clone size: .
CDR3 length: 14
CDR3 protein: CASSSGTRRDTQYF
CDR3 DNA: TGCGCCAGCAGCTCCGGGACTAGGAGGGATACGCAGTATTTT